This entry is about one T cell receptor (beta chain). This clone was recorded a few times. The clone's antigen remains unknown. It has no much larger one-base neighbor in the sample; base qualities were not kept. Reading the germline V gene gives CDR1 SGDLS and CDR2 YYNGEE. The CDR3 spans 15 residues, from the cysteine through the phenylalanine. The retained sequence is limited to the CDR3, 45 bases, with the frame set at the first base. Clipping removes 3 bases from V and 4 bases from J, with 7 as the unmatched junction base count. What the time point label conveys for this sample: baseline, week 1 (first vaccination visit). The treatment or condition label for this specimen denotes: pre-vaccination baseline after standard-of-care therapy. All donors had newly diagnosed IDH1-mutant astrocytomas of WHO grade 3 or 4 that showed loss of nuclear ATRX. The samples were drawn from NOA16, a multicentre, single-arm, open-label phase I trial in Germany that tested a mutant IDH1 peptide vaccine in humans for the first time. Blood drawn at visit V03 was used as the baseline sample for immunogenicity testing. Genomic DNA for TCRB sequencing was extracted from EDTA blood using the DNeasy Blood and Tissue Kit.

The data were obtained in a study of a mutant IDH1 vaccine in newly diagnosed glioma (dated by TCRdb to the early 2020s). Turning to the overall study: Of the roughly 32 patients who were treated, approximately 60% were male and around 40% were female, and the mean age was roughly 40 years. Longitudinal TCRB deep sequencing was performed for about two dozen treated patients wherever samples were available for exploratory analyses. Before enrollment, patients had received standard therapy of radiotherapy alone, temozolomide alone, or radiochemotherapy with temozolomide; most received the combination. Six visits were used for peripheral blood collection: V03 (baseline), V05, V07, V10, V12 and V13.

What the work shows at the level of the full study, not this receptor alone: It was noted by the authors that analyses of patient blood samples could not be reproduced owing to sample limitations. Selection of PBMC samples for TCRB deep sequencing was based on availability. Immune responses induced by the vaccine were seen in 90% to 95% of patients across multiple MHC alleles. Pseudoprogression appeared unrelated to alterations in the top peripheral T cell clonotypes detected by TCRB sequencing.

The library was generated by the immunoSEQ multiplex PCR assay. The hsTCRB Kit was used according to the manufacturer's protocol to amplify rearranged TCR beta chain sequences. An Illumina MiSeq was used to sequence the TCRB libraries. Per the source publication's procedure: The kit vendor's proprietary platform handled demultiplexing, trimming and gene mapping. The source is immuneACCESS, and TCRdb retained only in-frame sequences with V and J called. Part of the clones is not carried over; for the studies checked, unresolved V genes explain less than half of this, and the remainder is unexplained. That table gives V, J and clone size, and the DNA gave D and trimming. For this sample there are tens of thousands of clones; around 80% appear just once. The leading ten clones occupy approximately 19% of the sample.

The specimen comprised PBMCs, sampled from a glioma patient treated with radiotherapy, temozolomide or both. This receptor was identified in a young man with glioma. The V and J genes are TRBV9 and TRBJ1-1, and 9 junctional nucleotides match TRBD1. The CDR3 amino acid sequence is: CASSATGGIGTEAFF. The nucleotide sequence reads TGTGCCAGCAGCGCAACAGGGGGCATAGGCACTGAAGCTTTCTTT.